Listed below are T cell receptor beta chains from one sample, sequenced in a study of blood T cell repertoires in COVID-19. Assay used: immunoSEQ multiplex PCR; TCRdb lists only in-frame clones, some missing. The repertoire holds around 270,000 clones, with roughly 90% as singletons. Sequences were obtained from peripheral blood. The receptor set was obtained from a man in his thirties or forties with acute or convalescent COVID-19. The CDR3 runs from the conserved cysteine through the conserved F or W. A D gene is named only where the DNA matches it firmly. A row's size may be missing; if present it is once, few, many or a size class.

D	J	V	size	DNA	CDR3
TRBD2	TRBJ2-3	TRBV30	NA	TGTGCCTGGAGGTTAGCGGGGGGATCCCTCTCCGTAGATACGCAGTATTTT	CAWRLAGGSLSVDTQYF
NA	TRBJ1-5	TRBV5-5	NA	TGTGCCAGCAGCTTGGAACTATTCAATCAGCCCCAGCATTTT	CASSLELFNQPQHF
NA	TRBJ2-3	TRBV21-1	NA	TGTGCCAGCAGCAAAGCATGGGACAGGCGCACAGATACGCAGTATTTT	CASSKAWDRRTDTQYF
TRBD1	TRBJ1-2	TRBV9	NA	TGTGCCAGCAGAGAACAGGGGCAAGGCTACACCTTC	CASREQGQGYTF
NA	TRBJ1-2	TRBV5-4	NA	TGTGCCAGCAGCACCCGACAGAAACTCTATGGCTACACCTTC	CASSTRQKLYGYTF
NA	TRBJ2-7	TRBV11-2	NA	TGTGCCAGCAGTGAGACCTCTACAGGAGTTGCCTACGAGCAGTACTTC	CASSETSTGVAYEQYF
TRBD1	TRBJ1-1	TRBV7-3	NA	TGTGCCAGCAGCTTAACGAGGGGACAGGGGGTGAACACTGAAGCTTTCTTT	CASSLTRGQGVNTEAFF
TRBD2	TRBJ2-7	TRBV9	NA	TGTGCCAGCAGCGCCGGACTAGCGGGGGGAGGATACGAGCAGTACTTC	CASSAGLAGGGYEQYF
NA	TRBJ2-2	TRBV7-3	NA	TGTGCCAGCAGCTTAACGCCGACATACACCGGGGAGCTGTTTTTT	CASSLTPTYTGELFF
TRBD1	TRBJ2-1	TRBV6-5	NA	TGTGCCACCGGGACAGGGAGTGGAGTGAATGAGCAGTTCTTC	CATGTGSGVNEQFF
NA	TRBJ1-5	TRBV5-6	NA	TGTGCCAGCAGCTTGGGTGGGACTCTTTATCAGCCCCAGCATTTT	CASSLGGTLYQPQHF
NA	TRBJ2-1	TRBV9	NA	TGTGCCAGCAGCGGAGGGGGGGGCTACAATGAGCAGTTCTTC	CASSGGGGYNEQFF
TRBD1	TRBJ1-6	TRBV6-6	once	TGTGCCAGCAGGGCAGGGGGGCATAATTCACCCCTCCACTTT	CASRAGGHNSPLHF
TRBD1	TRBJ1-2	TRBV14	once	TGTGCCAGCAGCCGACAGGGGGCGTGGGGCTACACCTTC	CASSRQGAWGYTF
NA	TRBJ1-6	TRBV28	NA	TGTGCCAGCAGTTTTCTGGGCTCCAGGGGCAATTCACCCCTCCACTTT	CASSFLGSRGNSPLHF
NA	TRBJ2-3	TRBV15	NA	TGTGCCACCAGCAGAGAAGGGCGGGACCCTTCAGATACGCAGTATTTT	CATSREGRDPSDTQYF
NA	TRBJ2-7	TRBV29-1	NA	TGCAGCGTTGAGCTGTTAGGGACACGCTACGAGCAGTACTTC	CSVELLGTRYEQYF
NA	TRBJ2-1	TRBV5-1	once	TGCGCCAGCACACCGGCAGGGTGGAATGAGCAGTTCTTC	CASTPAGWNEQFF
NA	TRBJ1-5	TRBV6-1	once	TGTGCCAGCAGTGAAGCGGCATCAGGGGCAAAAGGGGTATATAGCAATCAGCCCCAGCATTTT	CASSEAASGAKGVYSNQPQHF
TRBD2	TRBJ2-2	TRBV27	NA	TGTGCCAGCAGTTTTCTAGCGGGAGGGCCCGGCACCGGGGAGCTGTTTTTT	CASSFLAGGPGTGELFF
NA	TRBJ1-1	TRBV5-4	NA	TGTGCCAGCAGCTTGCCAGTAGGGGCGGCTGAAGCTTTCTTT	CASSLPVGAAEAFF
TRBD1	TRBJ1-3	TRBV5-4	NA	TGTGCCAGCACCGCCCGGACAGGGGGCTCTGGAAACACCATATATTTT	CASTARTGGSGNTIYF
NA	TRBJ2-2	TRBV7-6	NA	TGTGCCAGCAGCTCCGACATGAACACCGGGGAGCTGTTTTTT	CASSSDMNTGELFF
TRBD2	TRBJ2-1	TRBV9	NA	TGTGCCAGCAGCGCCCGTACTAGCGGGAGCTCCTACAATGAGCAGTTCTTC	CASSARTSGSSYNEQFF
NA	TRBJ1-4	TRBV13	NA	TGTGCCAGCAGTTTCCGGGACACGAATGAAAAACTGTTTTTT	CASSFRDTNEKLFF
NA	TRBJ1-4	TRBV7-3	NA	TGTGCCAGCAGCCCTTATCCCGGAAAACTGTTTTTT	CASSPYPGKLFF
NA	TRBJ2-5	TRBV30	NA	TGTGCCTGGAGTGTATTTTTGGCAGAGACCCAGTACTTC	CAWSVFLAETQYF
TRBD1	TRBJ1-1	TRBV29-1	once	TGCAGCGCTGAAACAGGGGTGGTCACTGAAGCTTTCTTT	CSAETGVVTEAFF
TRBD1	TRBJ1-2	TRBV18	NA	TGTGCCAGCTCCCCCAGGGGGGACGGCTACACCTTC	CASSPRGDGYTF
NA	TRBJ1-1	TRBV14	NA	TGTGCCAGCAGCCAAGACAGGGCCCACACTGAAGCTTTCTTT	CASSQDRAHTEAFF
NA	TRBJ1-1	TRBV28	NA	TGTGCCAGCAGACCTACATTAAACGGGGAAGCTTTCTTT	CASRPTLNGEAFF
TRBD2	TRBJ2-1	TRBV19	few	TGTGCCAGTAGTATGAGCGGGAGGAGGGGGGCGGGCGGTAATGAGCAGTTCTTC	CASSMSGRRGAGGNEQFF
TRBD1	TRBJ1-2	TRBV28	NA	TGTGCCACCGACGGACAGGGGGCGTTTGATGGCTACACCTTC	CATDGQGAFDGYTF
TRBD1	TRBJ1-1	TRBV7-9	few	TGTGCCAGCAGCTTACGACAGGGAGTGAACACTGAAGCTTTCTTT	CASSLRQGVNTEAFF
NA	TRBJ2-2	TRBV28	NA	TGTGCCAGCAGTGAACAAATAACCTTCGGGGAGCTGTTTTTT	CASSEQITFGELFF
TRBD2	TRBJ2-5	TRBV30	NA	TGTGCCTGGAGTGGGCGGGGGACGAGATATGAAGAGACCCAGTACTTC	CAWSGRGTRYEETQYF
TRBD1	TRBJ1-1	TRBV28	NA	TGTGCCAGCAGTTTAGGGACAGGTCGTCTGAACACTGAAGCTTTCTTT	CASSLGTGRLNTEAFF